This T cell receptor beta chain comes out of a study of PD-L1 blockade in urothelial cancer. Per the germline V gene, CDR1 is LGHNA and CDR2 is YSLEER. This CDR3 region has 16 residues. V lost 1 base to trimming and J lost 1 base, with 14 bases between them. Using immunoSEQ multiplex PCR, the repertoire was profiled, and TCRdb retains in-frame clones only, with some absent. The sample lists tens of thousands of clones, roughly 86% occurring once. Specimen: PBMCs, collected around atezolizumab (anti-PD-L1) treatment. The J gene is TRBJ2-7, the V gene TRBV4-3; possibly TRBD1 for D (6 bases). This clonotype was sampled from a man between 70 and 80 years old with urothelial cancer. For the CDR3, the DNA is TGCGCCAGCAGCCAAGCCTCCACGGACAGTTCCTACGAGCAGTACTTC. It is translated as CASSQASTDSSYEQYF.